The T cell receptor (beta chain) under discussion was sequenced for a study of control samples from healthy donors and cancer patients. The table came from immunoSEQ multiplex PCR; TCRdb's copy has only in-frame clones and leaves some out. The sample contains 40,000 or so clones, about four fifths of which appear only once. The clonotype originates from a woman aged 55-70 years with lung cancer. The sequenced material came from PBMCs.

CDR3 DNA sequence: TGTGCCAGCAGCCAAGTTCCCCTCGATGAGCAGTTCTTC. Its translation is CASSQVPLDEQFF. The chain couples TRBV3-1 (or the pseudogene TRBV3-2) to TRBJ2-1, with unresolved D. The V and J ends lost 1 base and 8 bases respectively, with 9 bases between them. Germline CDR1 reads LGHDT; CDR2 reads YNNKEL (reference sequence). The CDR3 length is 13 residues.